This TCR beta chain was recorded in a study of CD8+CD57+ T cells in acquired aplastic anemia. This clonotype was counted between two and nine times. J lost 2 bases, V lost 3 bases, and 5 bases had no gene match. This CDR3 spans 15 amino acids. CDR1 is LGHDT, CDR2 YNNKEL, per germline (reference sequence). It was genomic DNA that served as the template for profiling TCR beta VDJ and CDR3. TCRdb reprocessed the reads with MiXCR, giving one entry per CDR3 protein. The sample carries about 220,000 distinct CDR3 sequences, about a third recorded once. The receptor comes from a human donor in good health, serving as a control. This chain joins TRBV3-1 and TRBJ2-7; 9 bases fit TRBD2. The sample was sorted CD4+, CD8+, or CD8+CD57+ T cells (not recorded which) from PBMCs. The CDR3 DNA reads TGTGCCAGCAGCCATTCTAGCGGGGCGACCTACGAGCAGTACTTC. Amino acid sequence: CASSHSSGATYEQYF.